This TCR beta chain was recovered during a study of post-analysis software for immune sequencing data. TCR beta cDNA libraries had unique molecular identifiers. TCRdb passed the PCR reads through MiXCR, listing each CDR3 protein once. The table has 150,000 to 200,000 distinct CDR3 sequences, 35% to 40% seen once. This clonotype was found a few times. Sequencing was performed on blood, taken after autologous hematopoietic stem cell transplantation. The sequence was collected from a girl aged 10-17 years with multiple sclerosis.

This CDR3 is CSARDPKTSGSYEQYF. In nucleotides, the CDR3 is TGCAGTGCTAGAGATCCGAAGACTAGCGGGAGCTACGAGCAGTACTTC. The chain is built from TRBV20-1 and TRBJ2-7, with 12 bases that match TRBD2. CDR1 and CDR2 (germline): DFQATT, SNEGSKA (reference sequence). There are 16 residues in the CDR3. V gave up 0 bases and J gave up 3 bases; unmatched junction bases: 6.